This T cell receptor (beta chain) was captured by sequencing in a study of T cell responses to AZD1222 COVID-19 vaccine. This table comes from immunoSEQ multiplex PCR, and its TCRdb copy is limited to in-frame clones, with some not included. The sample contains over 150,000 clones, roughly 93% of which appear only once. The CDR3 is 11 residues long. Germline assignment: CDR1 SQVTM and CDR2 ANQGSEA. Trimming removed 6 bases from V and 2 bases from J, with 7 bases in between. The clonotype originates from an adult who received the MenACWY meningococcal vaccine as a control. V gene TRBV29-1 combines with J gene TRBJ2-5; D is unclear. The source was peripheral blood, collected 28 days after the second dose of the MenACWY control vaccine. The CDR3 here is CSVAKQETQYF. The CDR3 coding sequence is TGCAGCGTCGCTAAGCAAGAGACCCAGTACTTC.